The next 32 T cell receptor beta chains were all read from a single sample in a study of cytomegalovirus exposure and HLA in healthy donors. Amplification used 60 Vbeta primers and 13 Jbeta primers. The assay was immunoSEQ multiplex PCR, and TCRdb's table has in-frame clones only and misses some. The sample lists around 110,000 clones, more than 70% occurring once. The sample comprised PBMCs. Receptor source: a man aged 40-55 years in good health and CMV-seronegative.

Here the CDR3 reads CAAGDSNQPQHF. The DNA for the CDR3 is TGTGCCGCAGGGGATAGCAATCAGCCCCAGCATTTT. V and J are TRBV27 and TRBJ1-5; D perhaps matches TRBD1 (6 bases). The CDR3 totals 12 residues. Germline V gives CDR1 MNHEY, CDR2 SMNVEV (reference sequence). Trimming removed 11 bases at V and 0 bases at J, with 8 bases between.

J is TRBJ2-7 and V is TRBV4-1; 8 nucleotides match TRBD2. Unmatched junction bases numbered 4, after V lost 1 base and J lost 2 bases. Looked up from germline, CDR1 is MGHRA and CDR2 is YSYEKL. The CDR3 extends over 15 amino acids. The CDR3 sequence is CASSQVGGGTYEQYF. CDR3 sequence (DNA): TGCGCCAGCAGCCAAGTCGGGGGGGGCACCTACGAGCAGTACTTC.

Worth noting for this clone: The identical CDR3 is also encoded by other nucleotide sequences in the sample. The CDR3 protein is CASSFPGNQPQHF. The CDR3 DNA reads as TGTGCCAGCAGTTTCCCAGGTAATCAGCCCCAGCATTTT. This chain uses TRBV6-6 with TRBJ1-5; unclear D gene. The CDR3 extends over 13 amino acids. Germline CDR1 reads MNHNY; CDR2 reads SVGAGI (reference sequence). V lost 4 bases and J 4 bases, leaving 8 bases between the germline ends.

This chain links TRBV5-1 with TRBJ2-1; 11 bases are shared with TRBD2. The CDR3 length is 13 residues. Trimming cost V 1 base and J 13 bases; bases outside gene matches: 4. Germline V gene lookup returns CDR1 SGHRS and CDR2 YFSETQ. CDR3 sequence: CASSLPSGGPQFF. CDR3 in DNA: TGCGCCAGCAGCTTGCCTAGCGGGGGGCCACAGTTCTTC.

The chain combines TRBV7-2 with TRBJ2-2, with 12 nucleotides matching TRBD2. The V gene end was trimmed by 9 bases and the J gene end by 5 bases; junction bases not matched to a gene: 7. Germline lookup yields CDR1 SGHTA and CDR2 FQGNSA. The CDR3 is 15 amino acids. CDR3 region: CASSVTSGGTGELFF. The CDR3 nucleotides are TGTGCCAGTTCTGTGACTAGCGGGGGAACCGGGGAGCTGTTTTTT.

Note on this clone: Different DNA sequences within this sample yield the same CDR3. This sequence joins TRBV5-6 and TRBJ2-5; D possibly corresponds to TRBD2 (6 bases). This CDR3 is built from 13 residues. The V and J ends lost 3 bases and 1 base respectively, with 7 bases between them. From germline, CDR1 is SGHDT and CDR2 YYEEEE. DNA of the CDR3: TGTGCCAGCAGCTGGGACTCCCAAGAGACCCAGTACTTC. It encodes CASSWDSQETQYF.

This clone was counted a few times. This rearrangement joins TRBV11-2 to TRBJ2-3; 8 nucleotides align to TRBD2. Trimming at V came to 4 bases and at J to 4 bases, leaving 7 bases not matched to a gene. Germline V gene sequence: CDR1 SGHAT, CDR2 FQNNGV. The CDR3 consists of 15 residues. The DNA for the CDR3 is TGTGCCAGCAGCTCACGGGGGGGGGAGCCAGATACGCAGTATTTT. Protein: CASSSRGGEPDTQYF.

Details on this clone: A read error may account for a junction end that differs from germline. The chain carries TRBV7-8 and TRBJ1-2; TRBD1 matches 9 bases. The CDR3 spans 13 residues. The germline V gene has CDR1 SGHVS and CDR2 FQNEAQ. DNA of the CDR3: TGTGCCAGCAGCTTATTACCGGGACAGGGTAGTTCCTTC. Its translation: CASSLLPGQGSSF.

The gene calls are TRBV6-5 and TRBJ2-1, with 13 bases lining up with TRBD2. Germline V gene sequence: CDR1 MNHEY, CDR2 SVGAGI. The length of the CDR3 is 15 residues. The V and J ends lost 5 bases and 7 bases, in that order; junction bases with no gene match: 5. The CDR3 sequence: CASSLRLAGGNEQFF. The CDR3 DNA reads as TGTGCCAGCAGTCTGAGACTAGCGGGGGGTAATGAGCAGTTCTTC.

V gene TRBV7-7 combines with J gene TRBJ2-5; D unclear. The CDR3 length is 13 residues. Looked up from germline, CDR1 is SSHAT and CDR2 is FNYEAQ (reference sequence). Deletions cut 4 bases from V and 5 bases from J, with 11 bases between. The CDR3 protein is CASSSDTGETQYF. CDR3 DNA sequence: TGTGCCAGCAGCTCGGATACCGGGGAGACCCAGTACTTC.

The gene calls are TRBV2 and TRBJ2-5; TRBD2 matches at 7 bases. The CDR3 contains 15 residues. V shed 7 bases, J shed 3 bases, and the junction held 11 bases outside the gene matches. The germline CDR1 and CDR2 sequences are SNHLY and FYNNEI. CDR3 region: CASTPSGGTKETQYF. CDR3 sequence (DNA): TGTGCCAGCACTCCCTCGGGGGGTACAAAAGAGACCCAGTACTTC.

Only a few counts were recorded for this clone. The chain couples TRBV2 to TRBJ1-5; 8 nucleotides line up with TRBD1. With 6 bases clipped from V and 2 bases from J, the junction kept 6 bases outside the gene matches. The CDR3 is 15 residues long. The germline V gene encodes CDR1 SNHLY and CDR2 FYNNEI. The CDR3: CASSEDRVGNQPQHF. As DNA, the CDR3 is TGTGCCAGCAGCGAGGACAGGGTCGGCAATCAGCCCCAGCATTTT. Full variable domain (outside the CDR3, taken from reference TRBV2 and TRBJ1-5): EPEVTQTPSHQVTQMGQEVILRCVPISNHLYFYWYRQILGQKVEFLVSFYNNEISEKSEIFDDQFSVERPDGSNFTLKIRSTKLEDSAMYFCASSEDRVGNQPQHFGDGTRLSIL.

This rearrangement joins TRBV9 to TRBJ2-1; D possibly corresponds to TRBD1 (7 bases). This CDR3 has 16 residues. The V end lost 0 bases, the J end lost 0 bases, and 10 bases lay between the germline ends. Per the germline V gene, CDR1 is SGDLS and CDR2 is YYNGEE. CDR3 in amino acids: CASSVGGDSSYNEQFF. CDR3 in DNA: TGTGCCAGCAGCGTAGGGGGGGACAGCTCCTACAATGAGCAGTTCTTC.

V usage is TRBV5-4 and J usage is TRBJ1-6; D is perhaps TRBD1 (5 bases). This CDR3 region has 14 residues. Trimming pared 5 bases from V and 7 bases from J, leaving 13 bases between. Germline CDR1 and CDR2: SGHNT and YYREEE (reference sequence). This CDR3 reads CASRRDGSNSPLHF. CDR3 DNA sequence: TGTGCCAGCAGGCGGGACGGCTCGAATTCACCCCTCCACTTT.

This chain connects TRBV5-6 to TRBJ2-2; D is perhaps TRBD1 (7 bases). Germline CDR1 and CDR2: SGHDT and YYEEEE. This CDR3 spans 17 amino acids. V was cut by 4 bases and J by 7 bases, with 23 bases left in between. CDR3 in amino acids: CASSPAGGPHRGGELFF. The DNA of the CDR3 is TGTGCCAGCAGCCCGGCAGGGGGGCCTCACCGGGGCGGGGAGCTGTTTTTT.

V gene TRBV6-1 combines with J gene TRBJ2-5, with a possible D match to TRBD2 (5 bases). V was pared by 5 bases and J by 2 bases, with 12 bases between. This CDR3 comprises 14 residues. Germline lookup yields CDR1 MNHNS and CDR2 SASEGT. In DNA, the CDR3 is TGTGCCAGCAGTCCCCTAAGAGGGCAAGAGACCCAGTACTTC. Translating it yields CASSPLRGQETQYF.

This chain links TRBV6-5 with TRBJ2-2, with D possibly being TRBD2 (5 bases). This CDR3 comprises 15 residues. Trimming cost V 5 bases and J 0 bases, with 10 bases left between them. The germline V gene encodes CDR1 MNHEY and CDR2 SVGAGI. The CDR3 is CASSRGFANTGELFF. Here the CDR3 DNA reads TGTGCCAGCAGTCGGGGATTCGCGAACACCGGGGAGCTGTTTTTT.

The DNA of the CDR3 is TGTGCCATCAGTGAGAGACAGGATTCACCCCTCCACTTT. It codes for CAISERQDSPLHF. The rearrangement joins TRBV10-3 to TRBJ1-6; D perhaps matches TRBD1 (6 bases). The CDR3 spans 13 residues. V was pared by 2 bases and J by 8 bases, with 7 bases between. The germline V gene has CDR1 ENHRY and CDR2 SYGVKD.

In this sample, this clone turned up once. The CDR3 nucleotides are TGCGCCAGCAGCTTGGACCCCGGGAGTCAAGAGACCCAGTACTTC. It specifies CASSLDPGSQETQYF. This rearrangement joins TRBV5-1 to TRBJ2-5; a possible D gene is TRBD2 (6 bases). Germline assignment: CDR1 SGHRS and CDR2 YFSETQ. CDR3 length equals 15 residues. Deletions cut 0 bases from V and 2 bases from J, with 11 bases between.

A note on this clone: Its ends do not fully match the called genes, so a read error is possible. The gene calls are TRBV7-9 and TRBJ2-7; D not resolved. The length of the CDR3 is 12 residues. Germline CDR1 reads SEHNR; CDR2 reads FQNEAQ (reference sequence). Written as DNA, the CDR3 is TGTTCCAGCAGCTTAGCCACCTACGAGCAGTACTTC. Its protein product is CSSSLATYEQYF.

CDR3 region: CASSRDRRNSPLHF. In DNA form, the CDR3 reads TGTGCCAGCAGCCGGGACAGGCGTAATTCACCCCTCCACTTT. This chain links TRBV5-6 with TRBJ1-6, with 8 bases matching TRBD1. After removal of 4 bases from V and 6 bases from J, the junction contained 3 bases not matched to a gene. Germline V CDR1 and CDR2: SGHDT, YYEEEE. CDR3 length equals 14 residues. The whole variable domain, remainder taken from reference TRBV5-6 and TRBJ1-6, is DAGVTQSPTHLIKTRGQQVTLRCSPKSGHDTVSWYQQALGQGPQFIFQYYEEEERQRGNFPDRFSGHQFPNYSSELNVNALLLGDSALYLCASSRDRRNSPLHFGNGTRLTVT.

V and J are TRBV13 and TRBJ2-5; D gene ambiguous. The germline CDR1 and CDR2 sequences are PRHDT and FYEKMQ (reference sequence). V lost 3 bases and J 3 bases, leaving 11 bases between the germline ends. The CDR3 has 14 residues. The CDR3 sequence is CASSFHSQKETQYF. In DNA form, the CDR3 reads TGTGCCAGCAGCTTTCACAGTCAAAAAGAGACCCAGTACTTC.

The rearrangement joins TRBV5-1 to TRBJ2-1, with a possible D match to TRBD1 (5 bases). Germline loops: CDR1 SGHRS, CDR2 YFSETQ. This CDR3 has 15 amino acids. V shed 2 bases and J shed 1 base, with 10 bases lying between them. CDR3 DNA: TGCGCCAGCAGCTTCAGGGTGGGGTCCTACAATGAGCAGTTCTTC. Residues: CASSFRVGSYNEQFF.

This rearrangement joins TRBV5-1 to TRBJ1-1; 9 bases fit TRBD1. V dropped 4 bases and J dropped 12; count of bases not matched to a gene: 16. The CDR3 loop spans 15 amino acids. The germline V gene has CDR1 SGHRS and CDR2 YFSETQ. The CDR3 nucleotides read TGCGCCAGCAGCCCAGATGCAAGGACAGGGGTTTTCTCTTTCTTT. Translating it yields CASSPDARTGVFSFF.

J is TRBJ2-1 and V is TRBV5-6, with 13 bases lining up with TRBD2. Germline-derived CDR1 and CDR2 are SGHDT and YYEEEE. The CDR3 runs to 15 residues. The ends lost 3 bases at V and 6 bases at J; junction bases unmatched: 3. The CDR3 protein is CASSSGTSGANEQFF. CDR3 DNA: TGTGCCAGCAGCTCCGGGACTAGCGGGGCCAATGAGCAGTTCTTC.

V usage is TRBV5-1 and J usage is TRBJ2-1; TRBD2 aligns across 9 bases. J gave up 14 bases and V 2 bases, and 11 bases lay outside the gene matches. This CDR3 is built from 14 residues. CDR1 and CDR2 from the germline V gene are SGHRS and YFSETQ. DNA for the CDR3: TGCGCCAGCAGCTTTAGCGGGGGCTCCACGGAAAAGTTCTTC. As protein: CASSFSGGSTEKFF.

CDR3 DNA: TGTGCCAGCAGCCCGGCAGGGACAGTCTATGGCTACACCTTC. Amino acids: CASSPAGTVYGYTF. This chain uses TRBV9 with TRBJ1-2; TRBD1 matches 7 bases. With 4 bases clipped from V and 4 bases from J, the junction kept 7 bases outside the gene matches. This CDR3 region has 14 residues. In germline, CDR1 is SGDLS, CDR2 YYNGEE.

This clone occurred a few times. J is TRBJ2-7 and V is TRBV6-5; D gene ambiguous. The V end was cut by 2 bases, the J end by 1 base, with 6 bases between. The germline V gene encodes CDR1 MNHEY and CDR2 SVGAGI. The CDR3 sequence is 13 residues long. The CDR3 reads CASSYRSSYEQYF. The CDR3 DNA sequence: TGTGCCAGCAGTTACAGGAGTTCCTACGAGCAGTACTTC.

The chain recombines TRBV6-5 with TRBJ2-5, with D uncertain. The germline V and J ends were trimmed by 0 bases and 5 bases, with 13 bases remaining between them. This CDR3 contains 15 residues. Germline CDR1 and CDR2: MNHEY and SVGAGI. CDR3 in DNA: TGTGCCAGCAGTTACTCTTTGGCGGTTGCGGAGACCCAGTACTTC. Its protein product is CASSYSLAVAETQYF.

The chain links TRBV21-1 to TRBJ2-1; the table's TRBD2 call for D was not verified on the DNA. TRBV21-1 is recorded as a pseudogene. CDR3 length: 19 amino acids. The CDR3 loop reads CASSNSGTSGGLPYNEQFF. CDR3 in DNA: TGTGCCAGCAGCAATTCCGGGACTAGCGGGGGTTTACCCTACAATGAGCAGTTCTTC.

The chain joins TRBV4-1 to TRBJ1-2, with unresolved D. The CDR3 totals 16 residues. The V and J ends lost 1 base and 4 bases respectively, with 16 bases between them. From germline, CDR1 is MGHRA and CDR2 YSYEKL. CDR3 protein: CASSQGPGLVVYGYTF. CDR3 bases: TGCGCCAGCAGCCAAGGGCCGGGTTTAGTAGTCTATGGCTACACCTTC.

The V and J genes are TRBV29-1 and TRBJ1-2; 10 bases fit TRBD1. V shed 5 bases and J 2 bases; nucleotides not matched to a gene: 2. CDR1 and CDR2 (germline): SQVTM, ANQGSEA. This CDR3 has 13 amino acids. CDR3 sequence (DNA): TGCAGCGTTTTGACAGGGGGCAACTATGGCTACACCTTC. This codes for CSVLTGGNYGYTF.